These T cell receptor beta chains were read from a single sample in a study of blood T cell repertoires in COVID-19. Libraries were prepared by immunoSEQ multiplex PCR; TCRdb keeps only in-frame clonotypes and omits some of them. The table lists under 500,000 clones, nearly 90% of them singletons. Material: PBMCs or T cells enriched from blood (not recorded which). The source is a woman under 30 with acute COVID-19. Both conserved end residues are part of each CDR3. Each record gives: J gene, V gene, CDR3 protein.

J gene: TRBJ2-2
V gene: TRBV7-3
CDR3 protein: CASRGQSNTGELFF

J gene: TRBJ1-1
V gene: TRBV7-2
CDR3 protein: CASSSFGTVNTEAFF

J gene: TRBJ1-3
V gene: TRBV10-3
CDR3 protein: CAISESTGGISGNTIYF

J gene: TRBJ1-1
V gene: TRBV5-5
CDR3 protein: CASSLVETPNTEAFF

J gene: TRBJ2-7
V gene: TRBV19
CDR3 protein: CASSPTQGSYEQYF

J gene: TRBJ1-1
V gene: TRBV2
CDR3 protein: CASSEVGGGAEAFF

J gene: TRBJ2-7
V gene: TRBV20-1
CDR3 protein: CSASMTATYEQYF

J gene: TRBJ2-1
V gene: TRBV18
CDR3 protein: CASSPRGLAWDEQFF

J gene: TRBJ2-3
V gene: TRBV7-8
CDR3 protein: CASSLPIGSPDTQYF

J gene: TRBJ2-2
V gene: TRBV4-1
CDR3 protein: CASSQAITGNPNTGELFF

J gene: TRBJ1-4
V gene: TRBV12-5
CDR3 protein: CASGLDRVLANEKLFF

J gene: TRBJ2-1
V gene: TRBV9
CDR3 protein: CASSEGIADNEQFF

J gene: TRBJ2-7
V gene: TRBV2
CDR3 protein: CASIGTGVYEQYF

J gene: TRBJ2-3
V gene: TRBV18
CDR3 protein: CASSPAPSGESTQYF

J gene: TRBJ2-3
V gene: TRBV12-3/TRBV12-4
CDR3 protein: CASSFRDLDTQYF

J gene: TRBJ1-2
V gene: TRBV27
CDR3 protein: CASSLCRGACGYTF

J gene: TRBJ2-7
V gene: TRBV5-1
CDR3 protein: CASSLYGTADYEQYF

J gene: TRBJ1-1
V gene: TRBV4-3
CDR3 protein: CASRPGQDMNTEAFF

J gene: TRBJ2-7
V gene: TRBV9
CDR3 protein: CASSQGTSGYEQYF

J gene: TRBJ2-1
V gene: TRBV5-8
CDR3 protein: CASSLGANEQFF

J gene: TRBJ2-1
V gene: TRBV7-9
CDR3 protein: CATHEGTGENEQFF

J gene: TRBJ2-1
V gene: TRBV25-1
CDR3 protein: CASSARDRDYNEQFF

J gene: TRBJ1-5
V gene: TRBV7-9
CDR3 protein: CASSFGTDQPQHF

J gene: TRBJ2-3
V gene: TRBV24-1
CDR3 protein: CATSDRRSGRGGTDTQYF

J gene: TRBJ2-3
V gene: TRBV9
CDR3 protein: CASSVLAGADTQYF

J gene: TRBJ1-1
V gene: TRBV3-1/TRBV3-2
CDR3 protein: CASSQGGIEAFF

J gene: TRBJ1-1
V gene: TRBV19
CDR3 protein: CASSIDRGLTEAFF

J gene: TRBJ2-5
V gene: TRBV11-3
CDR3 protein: CASSLEEGGETQYF

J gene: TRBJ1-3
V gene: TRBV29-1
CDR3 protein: CSVGRGPGNTIYF

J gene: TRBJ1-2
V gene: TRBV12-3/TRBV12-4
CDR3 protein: CASSFRQDGYTF

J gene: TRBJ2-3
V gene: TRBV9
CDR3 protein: CASSVSGQGADTQYF

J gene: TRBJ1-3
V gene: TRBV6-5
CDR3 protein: CASGPDSAGNTIYF

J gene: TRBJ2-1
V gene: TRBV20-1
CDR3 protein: CSASGGRAGNEQFF

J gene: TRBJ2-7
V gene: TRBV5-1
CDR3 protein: CASSARLAGGSDRSYEQYF

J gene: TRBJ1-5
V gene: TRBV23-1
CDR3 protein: CASSHLGGNTNQPQHF

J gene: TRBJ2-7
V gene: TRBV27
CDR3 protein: CASSLQAGYEQYF

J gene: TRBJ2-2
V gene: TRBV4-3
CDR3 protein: CASSPLVAGEYTGELFF

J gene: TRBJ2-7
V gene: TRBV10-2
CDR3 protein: CASAGGPSYEQYF

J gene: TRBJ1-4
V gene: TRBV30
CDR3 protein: CAGGQGGEKLFF

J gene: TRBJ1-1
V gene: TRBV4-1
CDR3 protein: CASSHTTGNTEAFF

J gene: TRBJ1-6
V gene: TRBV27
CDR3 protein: CASRERTGGNSPLHF

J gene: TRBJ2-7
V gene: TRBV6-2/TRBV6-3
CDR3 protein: CASSPGQASYEQYF

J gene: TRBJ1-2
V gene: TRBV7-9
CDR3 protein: CASSLEILNYGYTF

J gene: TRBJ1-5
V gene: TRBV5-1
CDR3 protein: CASSSLGGKTNQPQHF

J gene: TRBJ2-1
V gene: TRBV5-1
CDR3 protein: CASSISSGGAVGQFF

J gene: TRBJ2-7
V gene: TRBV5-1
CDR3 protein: CASSLAGNNYEQYF

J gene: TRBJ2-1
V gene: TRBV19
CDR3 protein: CASSIRTGDNEQFF